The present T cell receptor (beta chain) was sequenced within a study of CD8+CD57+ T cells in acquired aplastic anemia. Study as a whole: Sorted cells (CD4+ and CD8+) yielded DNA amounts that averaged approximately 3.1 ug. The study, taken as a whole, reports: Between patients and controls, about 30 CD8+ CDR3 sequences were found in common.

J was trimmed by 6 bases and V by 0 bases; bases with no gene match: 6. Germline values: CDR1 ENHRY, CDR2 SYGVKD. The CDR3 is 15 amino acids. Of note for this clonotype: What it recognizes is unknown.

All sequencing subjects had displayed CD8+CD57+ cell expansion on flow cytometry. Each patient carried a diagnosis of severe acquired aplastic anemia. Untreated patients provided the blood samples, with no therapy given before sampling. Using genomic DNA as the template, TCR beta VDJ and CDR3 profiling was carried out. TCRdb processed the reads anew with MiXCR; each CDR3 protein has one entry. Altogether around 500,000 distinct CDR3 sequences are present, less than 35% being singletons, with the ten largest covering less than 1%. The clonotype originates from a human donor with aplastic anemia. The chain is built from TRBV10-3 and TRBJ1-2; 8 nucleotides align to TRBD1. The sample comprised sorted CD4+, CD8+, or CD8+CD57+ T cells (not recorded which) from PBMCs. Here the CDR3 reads CAISESTGEGDGYTF. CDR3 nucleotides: TGTGCCATCAGTGAGTCGACAGGGGAAGGGGATGGCTACACCTTC.